Sequencing of this T cell receptor beta chain was carried out in a study of T cell repertoires in cytomegalovirus infection. About the study: Public signatures in TCR beta pointed to CMV infection and matching HLA type.

TCRdb re-analysed the reads in MiXCR, keeping a single row per CDR3 protein. The table includes 270,000 or so distinct CDR3 sequences, about a sixth detected once. Findings and caveats of the study: Summed frequency of shared TCR beta families picked out CMV carriers who also had the relevant HLA. HLA-C-restricted CMV clonotypes gave the most frequent clonotype in two of eight donors.

About this clonotype itself: The antigen is unknown.

Germline V gene lookup returns CDR1 SGHDT and CDR2 YYEEEE. V was cut by 1 base and J by 1 base, with 12 bases left in between. The CDR3 is made up of 16 amino acids. The chain is built from TRBV5-6 and TRBJ2-1, with a tentative D call TRBD1 (5 bases). Sequences were obtained from CD8+ T cells from PBMCs. This receptor was obtained from a human donor in good health (CMV status not recorded). Some clones in this sample may be carry-over from other donors' samples. The CDR3 here is CASSLQGKLSYNEQFF. CDR3 nucleotides: TGTGCCAGCAGCTTGCAGGGAAAATTATCCTACAATGAGCAGTTCTTC. Supplemented by reference TRBV5-6 and TRBJ2-1, the full variable domain reads DAGVTQSPTHLIKTRGQQVTLRCSPKSGHDTVSWYQQALGQGPQFIFQYYEEEERQRGNFPDRFSGHQFPNYSSELNVNALLLGDSALYLCASSLQGKLSYNEQFFGPGTRLTVL.